This entry lists 20 T cell receptor beta chains sequenced from one sample in a study of metastatic and nonmetastatic thyroid tumors. No treatment of any kind had been given to any patient before thyroid surgery. TCRdb re-processed the PCR reads through MiXCR. The table shows around 52,000 clones, with more than 25% occurring only once. Specimen: blood. These receptors were taken from a female donor with papillary thyroid cancer or a benign thyroid nodule (not recorded which). Some clones in this sample may be carry-over from other donors' samples.

The chain uses TRBV4-3 and TRBJ1-4; possible D gene TRBD1, 5 bases. V lost 0 bases and J 8 bases, leaving 19 bases between the germline ends. The V gene's germline CDR1 is LGHNA and CDR2 YSLEER. This CDR3 is 17 amino acids long. This CDR3 is CASSQETATATEEKLFF. The CDR3 DNA sequence: TGCGCCAGCAGCCAAGAGACGGCGACAGCAACCGAGGAAAAACTGTTTTTT.

This clone was observed a few times. The V gene is TRBV6-2 or TRBV6-3, the J gene TRBJ2-2; perhaps TRBD1 as D (6 bases). In germline, CDR1 is MNHEY, CDR2 SVGEGT. The CDR3 loop spans 18 amino acids. Between the trimmed V and J ends, which lost 4 bases and 0 bases, there was a span of 18 bases. CDR3 DNA sequence: TGTGCCAGCAGTTCAGCACCGGGACAACCCCCGAACACCGGGGAGCTGTTTTTT. Amino acids: CASSSAPGQPPNTGELFF.

The chain joins TRBV20-1 to TRBJ1-4, with D hard to call. The germline V gene encodes CDR1 DFQATT and CDR2 SNEGSKA (reference sequence). V lost 0 bases to trimming and J lost 6 bases, with 8 bases between them. This CDR3 has 13 amino acids. The CDR3 sequence is CSARDLEDEKLFF. In DNA, the CDR3 is TGCAGTGCTAGAGATCTGGAGGATGAAAAACTGTTTTTT.

This clone counts as medium-sized. The rearrangement uses TRBV6-1 and TRBJ2-3; 8 bases match TRBD1. V lost 0 bases, J lost 1 base, and 3 bases stayed unmatched. Germline CDR1 is MNHNS and CDR2 is SASEGT. This CDR3 region has 16 residues. The CDR3 nucleotides are TGTGCCAGCAGTGAAGCGGAGACAGGGGGCACAGATACGCAGTATTTT. Translating it yields CASSEAETGGTDTQYF.

The chain recombines TRBV6-1 with TRBJ2-7; D is possibly TRBD2 (6 bases). This CDR3 is built from 14 residues. Germline CDR1 is MNHNS and CDR2 is SASEGT. V dropped 10 bases and J dropped 2 bases, with 18 bases sitting between them. CDR3 residues: CATMGGRKTYEQYF. The CDR3 region has the DNA TGTGCCACCATGGGGGGACGGAAAACCTACGAGCAGTACTTC.

This clone has only a few counts. This chain uses TRBV28 with TRBJ1-1, with 8 positions matching TRBD1. The CDR3 is made up of 16 amino acids. V was clipped by 4 bases and J by 0 bases; unmatched bases: 7. Germline V gene lookup returns CDR1 MDHEN and CDR2 SYDVKM. The CDR3 coding sequence is TGTGCCAGCAGTTCAACAGGGGGGCTCATGAACACTGAAGCTTTCTTT. Residues: CASSSTGGLMNTEAFF.

In this sample, this clone turned up once. The chain recombines TRBV6-2 or TRBV6-3 with TRBJ2-7; D is ambiguous. Germline V gives CDR1 MNHEY, CDR2 SVGEGT. The CDR3 consists of 14 residues. The V end lost 0 bases, the J end lost 5 bases, and 11 bases lay between the germline ends. CDR3 nucleotides: TGTGCCAGCAGTTACTCGACTGGGAAAAACGAGCAGTACTTC. Translation: CASSYSTGKNEQYF.

This sequence joins TRBV30 and TRBJ2-3, with 9 bases matching TRBD2. Per the germline V gene, CDR1 is GTSNPN and CDR2 is SVGIG (reference sequence). This CDR3 comprises 15 residues. V shed 1 base, J shed 1 base, and the junction held 3 bases outside the gene matches. The chain's CDR3 is CAWSGERGGTDTQYF. In DNA, the CDR3 is TGTGCCTGGAGTGGGGAGCGGGGGGGCACAGATACGCAGTATTTT.

This clone was detected many times. The chain combines TRBV7-3 with TRBJ2-7; D might be TRBD1 (6 bases). Trimming stripped 2 bases from V and 3 bases from J, with 14 bases between. The V gene's germline CDR1 is SGHTA and CDR2 FQGTGA. This CDR3 has 15 amino acids. The CDR3 loop reads CASSLGPGAYYEQYF. CDR3 DNA sequence: TGTGCCAGCAGCTTAGGGCCAGGGGCTTACTACGAGCAGTACTTC.

V usage is TRBV6-1 and J usage is TRBJ2-1; D remains unclear. The germline gives CDR1 MNHNS, CDR2 SASEGT. This CDR3 comprises 11 residues. The germline V and J ends were trimmed by 6 bases and 5 bases, with 5 bases remaining between them. The CDR3 bases are TGTGCCAGCAGGCTAGACAATGAGCAGTTCTTC. Protein: CASRLDNEQFF.

A few counts support this clone. V gene TRBV28 combines with J gene TRBJ1-3; D is unclear. The CDR3 spans 13 residues. In germline, CDR1 is MDHEN, CDR2 SYDVKM. Trimming removed 2 bases from V and 5 bases from J, with 7 bases in between. CDR3 sequence: CASSLTGRNTIYF. The CDR3 coding sequence is TGTGCCAGCAGTTTAACCGGGAGAAACACCATATATTTT.

This clone occurred a few times. The chain employs TRBV24-1 and TRBJ1-2, with D hard to call. V was clipped by 3 bases and J by 2 bases, with 9 bases between them. The CDR3 extends over 14 amino acids. Germline V CDR1 and CDR2: KGHDR, SFDVKD. The CDR3 DNA follows: TGTGCCACCAGTGATGATGGCCAAAACTATGGCTACACCTTC. The encoded protein is CATSDDGQNYGYTF.

This clone occurred a few times. The chain combines TRBV6-2 or TRBV6-3 with TRBJ2-7; 8 bases align to TRBD2. This CDR3 has 14 residues. V lost 2 bases to trimming and J lost 7 bases; unmatched junction nucleotides: 7. CDR1 and CDR2 from the germline V gene are MNHEY and SVGEGT. The DNA of the CDR3 is TGTGCCAGCAGTTACGAGCGGGAGTCGTATGAGCAGTACTTC. Its protein is CASSYERESYEQYF.

The chain employs TRBV5-1 and TRBJ1-4; TRBD1 agrees at 8 bases. After removal of 2 bases from V and 8 bases from J, the junction contained 8 bases not matched to a gene. The CDR3 covers 15 residues. The germline V gene has CDR1 SGHRS and CDR2 YFSETQ. The CDR3 loop is CASSFQGARGEKLFF. CDR3 nucleotides: TGCGCCAGCAGCTTCCAGGGGGCGAGAGGGGAAAAACTGTTTTTT.

In nucleotides, the CDR3 is TGTGCCAGCAGTTCCTCCATACTAGCGGGAGGAACCTACAATGAGCAGTTCTTC. The encoded protein is CASSSSILAGGTYNEQFF. The chain recombines TRBV28 with TRBJ2-1, with 12 bases fitting TRBD2. CDR1 and CDR2 (germline): MDHEN, SYDVKM. J was trimmed by 2 bases and V by 4 bases; bases with no gene match: 9. CDR3 size: 18 residues.

The CDR3 nucleotides are TGTGCCAGCAGCCAAGTTAGGGGGCGGTACAATGAGCAGTTCTTC. Protein product: CASSQVRGRYNEQFF. The rearrangement uses TRBV14 and TRBJ2-1; 7 bases are a match to TRBD1. J gave up 4 bases and V 1 base, and 4 bases lay outside the gene matches. The CDR3 is made up of 15 amino acids. Germline-derived CDR1 and CDR2 are SGHDN and FVKESK.

This clone is medium-sized within its sample. The CDR3 is CASSLQGGQQPQHF. In DNA, the CDR3 is TGTGCCAGCAGTTTACAGGGAGGGCAGCAGCCCCAGCATTTT. V gene TRBV12-3 or TRBV12-4 combines with J gene TRBJ1-5, with a tentative D call TRBD1 (5 bases). Trimming removed 2 bases at V and 7 bases at J, with 12 bases between. The CDR3 sequence is 14 residues long.

The chain links TRBV20-1 to TRBJ2-7, with 9 bases lining up with TRBD1. The CDR3 is 14 residues long. Germline loops: CDR1 DFQATT, CDR2 SNEGSKA (reference sequence). V shed 4 bases, J shed 3 bases, and the junction held 7 bases outside the gene matches. The CDR3 reads CSAKSDRGYYEQYF. In DNA, the CDR3 is TGCAGTGCTAAATCTGACAGGGGGTACTACGAGCAGTACTTC.

This clone was seen more than once but under ten times. The V and J genes are TRBV10-1 and TRBJ2-1; D uncertain. The CDR3 consists of 11 residues. The V end was cut by 8 bases, the J end by 10 bases, with 12 bases between. In germline, CDR1 is WNHNN, CDR2 SYGVQD (reference sequence). The CDR3 reads CASRGDGEQFF. As DNA, the CDR3 is TGCGCCAGCCGTGGGGATGGGGAGCAGTTCTTC.

The CDR3 loop reads CATSRGTSGSYEQYF. The CDR3 DNA reads TGTGCCACCAGCAGGGGGACTAGCGGGAGTTACGAGCAGTACTTC. J is TRBJ2-7 and V is TRBV15; TRBD2 matches 14 bases. There are 15 residues in the CDR3. V lost 3 bases to trimming and J lost 4 bases; unmatched junction nucleotides: 2. Per the germline V gene, CDR1 is LNHNV and CDR2 is YYDKDF (reference sequence).